The clone carrying this T cell receptor (beta chain) was seen only once. These data are taken from a study of blood T cell repertoires in COVID-19. Study overall: Italy, Spain and the United States were the sources of the convalescent and acute COVID-19 samples. PBMCs, B-cell-depleted T cells, or T cells provided the cDNA or gDNA that made up the material.

Trimming left V 6 bases short and J 1 base short, with 9 bases between. This CDR3 has 13 amino acids. Per germline, CDR1 MNHEY and CDR2 SVGAGI. Participant-given clinical history determined each cohort assignment. Repertoires were generated with immunoSEQ multiplex PCR, while TCRdb's copy carries only in-frame clones and drops some. The sample gives 230,000 or so clones, about nine tenths of which show up once; roughly 2.3% is in the top ten. The rearrangement links TRBV6-5 to TRBJ2-5, with D possibly TRBD2 on 7 matching bases. The TCR comes from a woman aged 40 to 49 with acute COVID-19. Sequenced material: PBMCs or T cells enriched from blood (not recorded which). The CDR3 is CASSGGPQETQYF. For the CDR3, the DNA is TGTGCCAGCAGCGGGGGGCCCCAAGAGACCCAGTACTTC.